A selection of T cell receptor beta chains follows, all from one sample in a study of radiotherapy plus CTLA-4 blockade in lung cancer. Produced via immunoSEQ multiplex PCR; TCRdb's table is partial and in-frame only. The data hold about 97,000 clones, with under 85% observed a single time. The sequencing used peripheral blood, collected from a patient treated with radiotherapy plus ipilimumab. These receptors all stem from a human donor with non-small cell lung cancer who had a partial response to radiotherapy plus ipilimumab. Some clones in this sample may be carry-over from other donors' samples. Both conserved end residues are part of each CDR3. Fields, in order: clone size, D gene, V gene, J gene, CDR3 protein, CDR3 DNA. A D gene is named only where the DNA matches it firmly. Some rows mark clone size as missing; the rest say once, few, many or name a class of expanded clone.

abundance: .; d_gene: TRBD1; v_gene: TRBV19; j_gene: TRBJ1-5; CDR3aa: CASSQTGGAGNQPQHF; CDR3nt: TGTGCCAGTAGCCAAACAGGGGGCGCGGGCAATCAGCCCCAGCATTTT
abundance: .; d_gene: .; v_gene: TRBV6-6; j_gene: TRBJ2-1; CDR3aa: CASRTFSSGHNEQFF; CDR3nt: TGTGCCAGCAGGACGTTTTCCAGTGGGCACAATGAGCAGTTCTTC
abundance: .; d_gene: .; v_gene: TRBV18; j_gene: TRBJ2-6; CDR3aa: CASSQDRTGANVLTF; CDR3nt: TGTGCCAGCTCCCAAGACAGGACTGGGGCCAACGTCCTGACTTTC
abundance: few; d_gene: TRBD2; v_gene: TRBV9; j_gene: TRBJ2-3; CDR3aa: CASSPRGLVVDTQYF; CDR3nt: TGTGCCAGCAGCCCCCGAGGACTAGTAGTGGATACGCAGTATTTT
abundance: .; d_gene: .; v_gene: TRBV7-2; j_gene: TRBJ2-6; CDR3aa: CASSPQGYSGANVLTF; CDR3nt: TGTGCCAGCAGCCCACAGGGATACTCTGGGGCCAACGTCCTGACTTTC
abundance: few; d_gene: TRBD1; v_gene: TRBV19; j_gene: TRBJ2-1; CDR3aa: CASSPRTGGGRSEQFF; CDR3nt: TGTGCCAGTAGTCCCAGGACAGGGGGAGGCCGGAGTGAGCAGTTCTTC
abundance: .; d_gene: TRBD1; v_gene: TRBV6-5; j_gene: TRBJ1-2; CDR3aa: CASSYSGTGGSDGYTF; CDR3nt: TGTGCCAGCAGTTACTCGGGGACAGGGGGCAGTGACGGCTACACCTTC
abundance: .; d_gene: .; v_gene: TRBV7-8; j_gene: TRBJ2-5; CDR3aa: CASSLTVNPQETQYF; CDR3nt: TGTGCCAGCAGCTTGACAGTTAACCCCCAAGAGACCCAGTACTTC
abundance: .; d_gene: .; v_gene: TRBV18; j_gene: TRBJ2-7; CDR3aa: CASGLGGYEQYF; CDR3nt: TGTGCCAGTGGTTTGGGAGGATACGAGCAGTACTTC
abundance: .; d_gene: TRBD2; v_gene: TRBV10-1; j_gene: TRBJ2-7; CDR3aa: CAPLAGEANEQYF; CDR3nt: TGCGCGCCGCTAGCGGGAGAAGCCAACGAGCAGTACTTC
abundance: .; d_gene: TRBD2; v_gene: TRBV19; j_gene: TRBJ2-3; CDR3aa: CASSGQLAGGGDTQYF; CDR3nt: TGTGCCAGTAGTGGCCAACTAGCGGGAGGTGGGGATACGCAGTATTTT
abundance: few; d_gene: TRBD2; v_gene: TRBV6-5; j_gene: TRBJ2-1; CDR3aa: CASSYSAGGFYNEQFF; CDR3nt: TGTGCCAGCAGTTACTCTGCGGGGGGGTTCTACAATGAGCAGTTCTTC
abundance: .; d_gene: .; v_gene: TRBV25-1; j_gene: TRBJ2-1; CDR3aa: CASSEGFHEQFF; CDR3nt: TGTGCCAGCAGTGAAGGCTTCCATGAGCAGTTCTTC
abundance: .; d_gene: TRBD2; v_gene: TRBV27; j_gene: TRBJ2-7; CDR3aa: CASSRGLAGGPLGEQYF; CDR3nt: TGTGCCAGCAGTAGGGGACTAGCGGGAGGGCCCCTGGGCGAGCAGTACTTC
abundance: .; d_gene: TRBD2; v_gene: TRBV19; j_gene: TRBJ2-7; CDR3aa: CASRGGASGTPNEEQYF; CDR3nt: TGTGCCAGTAGGGGGGGGGCTAGCGGGACCCCGAACGAGGAGCAGTACTTC
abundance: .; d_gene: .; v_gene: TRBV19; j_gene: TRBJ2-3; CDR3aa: CASRTVAKAHGTDTQYF; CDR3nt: TGTGCCAGTAGAACCGTTGCTAAAGCCCACGGCACAGATACGCAGTATTTT
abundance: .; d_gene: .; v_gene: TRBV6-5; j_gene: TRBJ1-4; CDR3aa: CASSYRGAGEKLFF; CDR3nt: TGTGCCAGCAGTTACCGGGGGGCTGGTGAAAAACTGTTTTTT
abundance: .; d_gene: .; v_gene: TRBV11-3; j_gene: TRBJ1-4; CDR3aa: CASSLYRVWKLFF; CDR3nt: TGTGCCAGCAGCCTGTACAGGGTTTGGAAACTGTTTTTT
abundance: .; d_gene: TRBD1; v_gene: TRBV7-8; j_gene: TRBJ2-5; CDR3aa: CASSSLGQGETQYF; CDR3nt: TGTGCCAGCAGCTCCCTGGGACAGGGAGAGACCCAGTACTTC
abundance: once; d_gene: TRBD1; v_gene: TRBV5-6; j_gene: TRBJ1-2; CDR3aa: CASSLWDRGGDGYTF; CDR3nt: TGTGCCAGCAGCTTGTGGGACAGAGGGGGCGATGGCTACACCTTC
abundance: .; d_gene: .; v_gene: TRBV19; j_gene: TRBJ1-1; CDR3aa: CASSAQGSSTEAFF; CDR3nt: TGTGCCAGTAGCGCACAGGGTAGTTCCACTGAAGCTTTCTTT
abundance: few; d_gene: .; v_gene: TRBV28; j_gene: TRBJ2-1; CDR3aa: CASKGRELSYNEQFF; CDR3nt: TGTGCCAGCAAGGGGCGGGAACTTTCCTACAATGAGCAGTTCTTC
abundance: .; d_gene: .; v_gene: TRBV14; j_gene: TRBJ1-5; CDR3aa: CASSQETEFSNQPQHF; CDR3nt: TGTGCCAGCAGCCAAGAGACAGAGTTTAGCAATCAGCCCCAGCATTTT
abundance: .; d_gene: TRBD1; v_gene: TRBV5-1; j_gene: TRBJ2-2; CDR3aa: CASSFLTGGSTGELFF; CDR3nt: TGCGCCAGCAGCTTCCTGACAGGGGGTTCGACCGGGGAGCTGTTTTTT
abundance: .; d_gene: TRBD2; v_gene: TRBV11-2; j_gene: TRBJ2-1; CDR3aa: CASSLAGGPREQFF; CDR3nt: TGTGCCAGCAGCCTAGCGGGAGGGCCGCGGGAGCAGTTCTTC
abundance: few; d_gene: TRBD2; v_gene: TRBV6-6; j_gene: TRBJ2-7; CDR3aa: CASSYSASGYEQYF; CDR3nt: TGTGCCAGCAGTTACTCGGCTAGCGGTTACGAGCAGTACTTC
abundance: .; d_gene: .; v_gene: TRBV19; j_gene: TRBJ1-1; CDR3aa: CASVNRDRLNTEAFF; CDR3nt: TGTGCCAGTGTTAACAGGGATCGGCTGAACACTGAAGCTTTCTTT
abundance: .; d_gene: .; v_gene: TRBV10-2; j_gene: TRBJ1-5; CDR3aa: CASGRDGGNQPQHF; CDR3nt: TGCGCCTCGGGCCGGGACGGGGGTAATCAGCCCCAGCATTTT
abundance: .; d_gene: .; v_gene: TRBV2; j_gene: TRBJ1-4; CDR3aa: CASRGQINEKLFF; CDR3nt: TGTGCCAGCAGGGGGCAGATTAATGAAAAACTGTTTTTT
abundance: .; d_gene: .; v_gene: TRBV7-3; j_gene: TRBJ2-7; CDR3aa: CASSPGGVPYEQYF; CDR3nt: TGTGCCAGCAGCCCGGGCGGGGTTCCCTACGAGCAGTACTTC
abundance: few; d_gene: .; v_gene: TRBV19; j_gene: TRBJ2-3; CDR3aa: CASSLQGIWTDTQYF; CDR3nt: TGTGCCAGTAGTCTACAGGGAATATGGACAGATACGCAGTATTTT
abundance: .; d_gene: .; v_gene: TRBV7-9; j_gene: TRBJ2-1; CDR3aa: CASALGGAGYDNEQFF; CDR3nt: TGTGCCAGCGCTCTTGGGGGGGCAGGGTATGACAATGAGCAGTTCTTC
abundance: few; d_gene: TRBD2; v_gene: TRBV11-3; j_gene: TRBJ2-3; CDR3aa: CASSLEVAGGDTQYF; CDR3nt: TGTGCCAGCAGCTTAGAGGTAGCGGGGGGAGATACGCAGTATTTT
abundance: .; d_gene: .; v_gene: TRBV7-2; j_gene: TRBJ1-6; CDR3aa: CASSYRRGYNSPLHF; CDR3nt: TGTGCCAGCAGCTACCGCCGGGGTTATAATTCACCCCTCCACTTT
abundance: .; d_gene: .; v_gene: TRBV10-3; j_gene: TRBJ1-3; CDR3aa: CAISEPLERNTIYF; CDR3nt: TGTGCCATCAGTGAGCCCCTCGAGAGAAACACCATATATTTT
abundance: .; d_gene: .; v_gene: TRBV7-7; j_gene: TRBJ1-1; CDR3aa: CASSLEEADTEAFF; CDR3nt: TGTGCCAGCAGCTTAGAAGAGGCGGACACTGAAGCTTTCTTT
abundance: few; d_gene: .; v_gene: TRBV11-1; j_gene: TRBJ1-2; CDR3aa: CASTRGQTYGYTF; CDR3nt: TGTGCCAGCACCCGTGGGCAGACCTATGGCTACACCTTC